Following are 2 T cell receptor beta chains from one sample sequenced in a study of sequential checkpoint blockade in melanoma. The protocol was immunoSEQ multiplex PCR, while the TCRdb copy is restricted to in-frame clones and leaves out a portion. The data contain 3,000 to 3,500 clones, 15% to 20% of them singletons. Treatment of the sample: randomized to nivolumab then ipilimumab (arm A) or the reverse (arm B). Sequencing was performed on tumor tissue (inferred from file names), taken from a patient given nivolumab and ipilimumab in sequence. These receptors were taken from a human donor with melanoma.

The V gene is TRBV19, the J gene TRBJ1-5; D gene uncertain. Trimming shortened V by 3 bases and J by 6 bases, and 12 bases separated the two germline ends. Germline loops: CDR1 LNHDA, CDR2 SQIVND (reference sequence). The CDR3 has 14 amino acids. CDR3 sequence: CASSMAGVGQPQHF. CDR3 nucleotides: TGTGCCAGTAGTATGGCCGGAGTAGGTCAGCCCCAGCATTTT.

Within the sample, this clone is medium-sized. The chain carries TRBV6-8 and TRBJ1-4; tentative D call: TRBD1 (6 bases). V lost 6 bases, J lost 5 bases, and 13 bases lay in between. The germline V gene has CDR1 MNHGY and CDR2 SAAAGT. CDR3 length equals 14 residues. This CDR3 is CASRATGRNEKLFF. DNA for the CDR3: TGTGCCAGCAGGGCTACAGGGAGGAATGAAAAACTGTTTTTT.